This T cell receptor beta chain was obtained from a study of blood T cell repertoires in COVID-19. Overall study context: PBMCs, B-cell-depleted T cells, or T cells provided the cDNA or gDNA that made up the material.

Some clones are missing from TCRdb's copy, which holds only in-frame ones; the method was immunoSEQ multiplex PCR. The sample has 60,000 or so clones, about 77% seen once. V was clipped by 2 bases and J by 11 bases, with 16 bases between them. The CDR3 length is 14 residues. Germline values: CDR1 MDHEN, CDR2 SYDVKM. V is TRBV28 and J is TRBJ1-5; possibly TRBD1 for D (6 bases). The sample consisted of peripheral blood. The TCR sequence derives from a human donor in a cohort sampled during active COVID-19. The CDR3 DNA follows: TGTGCCAGCAGTTTAGGCAGGGGCGGGTTAGCCCAGCATTTT. Amino acid sequence: CASSLGRGGLAQHF.